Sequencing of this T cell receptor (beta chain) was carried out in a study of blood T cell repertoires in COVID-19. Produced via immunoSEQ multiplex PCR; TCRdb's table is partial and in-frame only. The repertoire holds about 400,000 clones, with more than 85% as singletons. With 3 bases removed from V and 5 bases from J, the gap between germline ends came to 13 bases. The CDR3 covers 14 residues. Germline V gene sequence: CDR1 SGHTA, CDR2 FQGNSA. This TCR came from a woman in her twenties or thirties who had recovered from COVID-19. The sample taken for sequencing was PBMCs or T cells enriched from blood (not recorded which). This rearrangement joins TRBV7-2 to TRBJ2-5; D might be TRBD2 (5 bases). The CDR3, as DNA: TGTGCCAGCAGCTTCGCCCGGTCGGGGGAGACCCAGTACTTC. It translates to CASSFARSGETQYF.